The T cell receptor beta chain under discussion was sequenced for a study of naive and memory T cell subsets. Overall study results and limits: Over 85% of naive TCR sequences appeared only once after error correction, unlike memory subsets.

Germline V gives CDR1 SGHVS, CDR2 FQNEAQ. After removal of 3 bases from V and 7 bases from J, the junction contained 1 base not matched to a gene. The CDR3 is 13 amino acids. Comments on this clonotype: Its antigen remains unknown.

An equimolar mix of two oligonucleotides served as the beta constant-region primer for TRBC1 and TRBC2. TCRdb used MiXCR to reprocess the UMI-ligation and nested PCR reads, holding one entry per CDR3 protein. The repertoire holds about 85,000 distinct CDR3 sequences, with less than 15% as singletons. Cells stained for CD3, CD4, CD8, CD45RA, CD27 and viability were sorted into four CD45RA/CD27 subsets. Sequencing was performed on central memory CD4+ T cells from blood. The TCR originated in a human donor in good health. This sequence joins TRBV7-8 and TRBJ1-4; 8 bases align to TRBD1. CDR3: CASSLGQAEKLFF. CDR3 coding DNA: TGTGCCAGCAGCTTGGGACAGGCTGAAAAACTGTTTTTT.